The rows below give T cell receptor beta chains drawn from one sample of a study of blood T cell repertoires in COVID-19. Produced via immunoSEQ multiplex PCR; TCRdb's table is partial and in-frame only. The repertoire includes about 150,000 clones, under 95% of them detected once, and roughly 0.51% sits in the top ten. Source material: peripheral blood. The receptor set was obtained from a man in his fifties or sixties with acute or convalescent COVID-19. Each CDR3 is given with its conserved first and last residue. D genes are given only for firm matches. Clone size, where shown, is once, few, many, or a class for clones that have expanded.

TRBD1,TRBJ2-6,TRBV2,.,TGTGCCACAGGACAGGGGGGTGCTGGGGCCAACGTCCTGACTTTC,CATGQGGAGANVLTF
.,TRBJ1-1,TRBV2,.,TGTGCCAGCACTGAGGGGGGTTACACTGAAGCTTTCTTT,CASTEGGYTEAFF
.,TRBJ2-5,TRBV29-1,.,TGCAGCGTTGTTTCCGGGGAAGAGACCCAGTACTTC,CSVVSGEETQYF
.,TRBJ1-3,TRBV19,few,TGTGCCAGTAGTATAGATCTCGGGACACCCTCTGGAAACACCATATATTTT,CASSIDLGTPSGNTIYF
TRBD1,TRBJ1-1,TRBV7-2,.,TGTGCCAGCAGCCCCCGACAGGGGGTGAACACTGAAGCTTTCTTT,CASSPRQGVNTEAFF
.,TRBJ2-6,TRBV25-1,.,TGTGCCAGCAGGGCTGATTGGGCCAACGTCCTGACTTTC,CASRADWANVLTF
TRBD2,TRBJ2-1,TRBV15,.,TGTGCCACCAGTAGCGGGACCTACAATGAGCAGTTCTTC,CATSSGTYNEQFF
TRBD1,TRBJ2-1,TRBV4-2,.,TGTGCCAGCAGCCCGCCCTTGGGGGACAGGGACTACAATGAGCAGTTCTTC,CASSPPLGDRDYNEQFF
.,TRBJ1-2,TRBV3-1/TRBV3-2,.,TGTGCCAGCAGCCAAGGGACAGACTATGGCTACACCTTC,CASSQGTDYGYTF
TRBD2,TRBJ2-3,TRBV18,.,TGTGCCAGCTCTCCCACTAGCGGGATTACAGATACGCAGTATTTT,CASSPTSGITDTQYF
.,TRBJ2-2,TRBV25-1,.,TGTGCCAGCAGTGGCACTGCCGGGGAGCTGTTTTTT,CASSGTAGELFF
TRBD1,TRBJ2-7,TRBV29-1,.,TGCAGCGTTGGTAGGGAGACAGGGAAGTTTGGGTTCTCCTACGAGCAGTACTTC,CSVGRETGKFGFSYEQYF
.,TRBJ1-3,TRBV28,.,TGTGCCAGCAGTTTCCCGGCCTATGGGGCCTCTGGAAACACCATATATTTT,CASSFPAYGASGNTIYF
TRBD1,TRBJ2-7,TRBV5-1,once,TGCGCCAGCAGCTTGCAAGGGGGCCCATACGAGCAGTACTTC,CASSLQGGPYEQYF
TRBD1,TRBJ2-1,TRBV6-2/TRBV6-3,.,TGTGCCAGCAGTTCCGCGCCGGTACGCTGGCAGGGGGTCGACAATGAGCAGTTCTTC,CASSSAPVRWQGVDNEQFF
.,TRBJ1-1,TRBV23-1,.,TGCGCCAGGGACTTTGGAAGCACTGAAGCTTTCTTT,CARDFGSTEAFF
TRBD1,TRBJ1-5,TRBV10-3,.,TGTGCCATCAGTGAGAACAGGGGTGGCAATCAGCCCCAGCATTTT,CAISENRGGNQPQHF
.,TRBJ1-6,TRBV5-8,once,TGTGCCAGCAGCTTTGGCGAGGGTTGGAATTCACCCCTCCACTTT,CASSFGEGWNSPLHF
TRBD1,TRBJ1-5,TRBV28,once,TGTGCCAGCAGTTTTTCTACAGGGGTCCAGCCCCAGCATTTT,CASSFSTGVQPQHF
.,TRBJ2-6,TRBV7-2,.,TGTGCCAGCAGCTTAGGCCAGGTGAGGGCCAACGTCCTGACTTTC,CASSLGQVRANVLTF
.,TRBJ1-6,TRBV5-1,.,TGCGCCAGCAGCGTGGGGATATGGGGGGGGACTAATTCACCCCTCCACTTT,CASSVGIWGGTNSPLHF
.,TRBJ2-2,TRBV2,.,TGTGCCAGCTGGTTCAGCGGGTTGAACACCGGGGAGCTGTTTTTT,CASWFSGLNTGELFF
TRBD1,TRBJ2-7,TRBV11-2,.,TGTGCCAGCAGCTTCACAGGGGGGAGAGAGCAGTACTTC,CASSFTGGREQYF
.,TRBJ1-1,TRBV6-5,.,TGTGCCAGCAGTTACTCGGGGGGACGGGCCACTGAAGCTTTCTTT,CASSYSGGRATEAFF
.,TRBJ1-6,TRBV9,.,TGTGCCAGCAGCGCCTGGGGGGGGAGTTCACCCCTCCACTTT,CASSAWGGSSPLHF
.,TRBJ2-5,TRBV20-1,.,TGCAGTGCTAGACGAGAAGAGACCCAGTACTTC,CSARREETQYF
TRBD1,TRBJ1-5,TRBV2,.,TGTGCCAGCAGTGCCAGACAGGGAGTTGTCAATCAGCCCCAGCATTTT,CASSARQGVVNQPQHF
.,TRBJ2-7,TRBV10-3,.,TGTGCCACCGTCGAACCACGGACGGGTCGGGGGGAGCAGTACTTC,CATVEPRTGRGEQYF
.,TRBJ1-1,TRBV29-1,.,TGCAGCGTTGTACCCGACACCCAGAACACTGAAGCTTTCTTT,CSVVPDTQNTEAFF
TRBD1,TRBJ1-1,TRBV29-1,.,TGCAGCGTTCGGGGACAGCAGAACACTGAAGCTTTCTTT,CSVRGQQNTEAFF
TRBD1,TRBJ2-5,TRBV5-5,.,TGTGCCAGCAGCTTGGAAATTTGGGGACAGGGGTACCAAGAGACCCAGTACTTC,CASSLEIWGQGYQETQYF
.,TRBJ2-1,TRBV5-1,.,TGCGCCAGCAGCTTCGGTGCAAGGAGCTCCTACAATGAGCAGTTCTTC,CASSFGARSSYNEQFF
.,TRBJ1-2,TRBV5-1,.,TGCGCCAGCAGCTTGGACCTCTTTCGATTCACGGGTGGCTACACCTTC,CASSLDLFRFTGGYTF
.,TRBJ1-3,TRBV6-6,.,TGTGCCAGCAGTTACGGTACGGGGGGTTGGAACACCATATATTTT,CASSYGTGGWNTIYF
.,TRBJ1-2,TRBV6-5,.,TGTGCCAGCAGTTACTCCGAGGTTCAAAGGGGCTACACCTTC,CASSYSEVQRGYTF
.,TRBJ1-4,TRBV5-6,.,TGTGCCAGCAGCTTGGGGGCAGGCTTCTGGGTCCGTAATGAAAAACTGTTTTTT,CASSLGAGFWVRNEKLFF
TRBD2,TRBJ2-1,TRBV5-1,once,TGCGCCAGCAGCCCGGGACTAGCGGGGGGTAGGGGAAATGAGCAGTTCTTC,CASSPGLAGGRGNEQFF
.,TRBJ1-5,TRBV28,few,TGTGCCAGCAGTTTAAGAAGAGGCCAGCCCCAGCATTTT,CASSLRRGQPQHF
TRBD1,TRBJ1-3,TRBV7-6,.,TGTGCCACCCATCACGACAGGGCGAGGGCTGGAAACACCATATATTTT,CATHHDRARAGNTIYF
.,TRBJ2-1,TRBV5-4,once,TGTGCCAGCAGCTTACAAGCCGGGATCCCGAATGAGCAGTTCTTC,CASSLQAGIPNEQFF
TRBD2,TRBJ2-7,TRBV27,.,TGTGCCAGCAGTCCCCTCAGCGGGAGGACCTCCTACGAGCAGTACTTC,CASSPLSGRTSYEQYF
.,TRBJ1-6,TRBV12-3/TRBV12-4,.,TGTGCCAGCAGTTTAGGAGGTAATTCACCCCTCCACTTT,CASSLGGNSPLHF
.,TRBJ1-1,TRBV14,.,TGTGCCAGCAGCCAAGGACTGTGGACTGAAGCTTTCTTT,CASSQGLWTEAFF
TRBD1,TRBJ1-5,TRBV7-8,.,TGTGCCAGCAGCTTAACCCAGGGGGCCGACAATCAGCCCCAGCATTTT,CASSLTQGADNQPQHF
TRBD1,TRBJ2-3,TRBV4-1,.,TGCGCCAGCAGCCATTCACCGGACAGGGTAGCAGATACGCAGTATTTT,CASSHSPDRVADTQYF